Shown below are 27 T cell receptor beta chains from a single sample sequenced in a study of T cell clones after liver transplantation. Only in-frame clones appear in the TCRdb table, and some are missing; sequencing was by immunoSEQ multiplex PCR. The table includes about 47,000 clones, 86% detected once. The specimen was CD8+ T cells from blood, collected 12 months after liver transplant. The origin of the receptors is a human patient who received a liver transplant. The T cells may come from the graft donor.

This clone came up once. The J gene is TRBJ2-3, the V gene TRBV7-3; D is unresolved. The CDR3 is made up of 13 amino acids. The V end was cut by 1 base, the J end by 2 bases, with 4 bases between. Per germline, CDR1 SGHTA and CDR2 FQGTGA. CDR3 DNA sequence: TGTGCCAGCAGCTTAATGGACACAGATACGCAGTATTTT. This encodes CASSLMDTDTQYF.

This clone has a handful of counts. The rearrangement joins TRBV28 to TRBJ1-5, with D possibly matching TRBD1 (5 bases). Trimming shortened V by 2 bases and J by 9 bases, and 8 bases separated the two germline ends. Germline CDR1 and CDR2: MDHEN and SYDVKM. There are 12 residues in the CDR3. The CDR3 is CASSLQRGPQHF. The DNA for the CDR3 is TGTGCCAGCAGTTTACAGAGGGGGCCCCAGCATTTT.

This clone was picked up a small number of times. The rearrangement uses TRBV28 and TRBJ1-1; no firm D call. V shed 6 bases and J shed 0 bases, with 11 bases lying between them. The germline CDR1 and CDR2 sequences are MDHEN and SYDVKM. This CDR3 is built from 14 residues. CDR3 loop: CASRVWGLNTEAFF. CDR3 nucleotides: TGTGCCAGCAGGGTTTGGGGATTGAACACTGAAGCTTTCTTT.

The J gene is TRBJ2-1, the V gene TRBV10-3; no definite D call. CDR3 length: 14 residues. Per germline, CDR1 ENHRY and CDR2 SYGVKD. The V and J ends lost 0 bases and 8 bases respectively, with 11 bases between them. CDR3 DNA: TGTGCCATCAGTGAGTCATTGGAATTTGATGAGCAGTTCTTC. Its protein is CAISESLEFDEQFF.

The rearrangement joins TRBV5-1 to TRBJ2-6; D ambiguous. This CDR3 has 13 residues. The germline V and J ends were trimmed by 6 bases and 0 bases, with 4 bases remaining between them. Per the germline V gene, CDR1 is SGHRS and CDR2 is YFSETQ. CDR3 sequence (DNA): TGCGCCAGCAAAAGCTCTGGGGCCAACGTCCTGACTTTC. Translation: CASKSSGANVLTF.

The chain combines TRBV27 with TRBJ2-1, with 8 bases lining up with TRBD1. The CDR3 contains 13 residues. V lost 5 bases, J lost 7 bases, and 4 bases stayed unmatched. Germline lookup yields CDR1 MNHEY and CDR2 SMNVEV (reference sequence). CDR3 in DNA: TGTGCCAGCAGTCGGACAGGGAGGAATGAGCAGTTCTTC. This codes for CASSRTGRNEQFF.

The table lists this clone with a count of one. The rearrangement joins TRBV2 to TRBJ2-5, with a possible D match to TRBD2 (6 bases). The CDR3 loop spans 15 amino acids. Germline CDR1 SNHLY, CDR2 FYNNEI. V lost 5 bases to trimming and J lost 5 bases, with 18 bases between them. CDR3 region: CASSSWGETWETQYF. The CDR3 bases are TGTGCCAGCAGTTCGTGGGGGGAAACATGGGAGACCCAGTACTTC.

By share, this clone counts as medium-sized. The same CDR3 can be traced to other DNA sequences in this sample. This sequence joins TRBV27 and TRBJ1-5, with 7 bases fitting TRBD1. V lost 5 bases to trimming and J lost 5 bases; unmatched junction nucleotides: 3. This CDR3 has 13 residues. Per germline, CDR1 MNHEY and CDR2 SMNVEV (reference sequence). CDR3 region: CASSTGDYQPQHF. CDR3 DNA: TGTGCCAGCAGTACAGGGGATTATCAGCCCCAGCATTTT.

This clone was detected only once. This chain connects TRBV30 to TRBJ2-7; TRBD2 might be the D (5 bases). The germline gives CDR1 GTSNPN, CDR2 SVGIG (reference sequence). V was trimmed by 3 bases and J by 5 bases, leaving 11 bases between them. The CDR3 loop spans 12 amino acids. This CDR3 reads CAWSRERDEQYF. The CDR3 DNA reads TGTGCCTGGAGCCGGGAAAGGGACGAGCAGTACTTC.

The chain couples TRBV28 to TRBJ2-3, with 7 bases matching TRBD1. Germline assignment: CDR1 MDHEN and CDR2 SYDVKM. This CDR3 has 15 amino acids. V gave up 2 bases and J gave up 0 bases; unmatched junction bases: 2. CDR3 amino acids: CASSLDRASTDTQYF. CDR3 nucleotides: TGTGCCAGCAGTTTAGACAGGGCCAGCACAGATACGCAGTATTTT.

The genes are TRBV19 and TRBJ1-5; D gene uncertain. The ends were cut back, 2 bases at V and 0 bases at J, with 8 bases in the middle. CDR3 size: 15 residues. The V gene's germline CDR1 is LNHDA and CDR2 SQIVND (reference sequence). Written as DNA, the CDR3 is TGTGCCAGTAGTATATACGATTTTAGCAATCAGCCCCAGCATTTT. Protein: CASSIYDFSNQPQHF. Based on the CDR3 plus reference TRBV19 and TRBJ1-5, the full variable domain is DGGITQSPKYLFRKEGQNVTLSCEQNLNHDAMYWYRQDPGQGLRLIYYSQIVNDFQKGDIAEGYSVSREKKESFPLTVTSAQKNPTAFYLCASSIYDFSNQPQHFGDGTRLSIL.

This chain links TRBV4-1 with TRBJ2-7; a possible D gene is TRBD2 (6 bases). The germline CDR1 and CDR2 sequences are MGHRA and YSYEKL. The CDR3 sequence is 15 residues long. Trimming removed 0 bases from V and 3 bases from J, with 12 bases in between. CDR3 residues: CASSQERDASYEQYF. In nucleotides, the CDR3 is TGCGCCAGCAGCCAAGAGCGGGACGCGAGCTACGAGCAGTACTTC.

This chain joins TRBV7-9 and TRBJ1-4; D unresolved. Germline V CDR1 and CDR2: SEHNR, FQNEAQ (reference sequence). The CDR3 is 16 residues long. The V end was cut by 1 base, the J end by 3 bases, with 12 bases between. CDR3 DNA sequence: TGTGCCAGCAGCTTAGATCTCGGGATCGCTAATGAAAAACTGTTTTTT. This gives the protein CASSLDLGIANEKLFF.

This chain connects TRBV7-9 to TRBJ1-2; D uncertain. Per the germline V gene, CDR1 is SEHNR and CDR2 is FQNEAQ (reference sequence). This CDR3 contains 17 residues. Trimming pared 4 bases from V and 4 bases from J, leaving 22 bases between. Here the CDR3 DNA reads TGTGCCAGCAGCTCGACCATCAACCTTCCATCTCTCTATGGCTACACCTTC. Protein: CASSSTINLPSLYGYTF.

The J gene is TRBJ2-1, the V gene TRBV28; D uncertain. The CDR3 totals 17 residues. Trimming took off 3 bases at V and 4 bases at J, with 19 bases between the two ends. Per the germline V gene, CDR1 is MDHEN and CDR2 is SYDVKM. Written as DNA, the CDR3 is TGTGCCAGCAGTTTTAGATCGGGCCCCCGGCCTTACAATGAGCAGTTCTTC. Protein: CASSFRSGPRPYNEQFF.

This chain links TRBV9 with TRBJ2-1, with 8 bases lining up with TRBD2. V lost 0 bases to trimming and J lost 7 bases; unmatched junction nucleotides: 6. CDR1 and CDR2 (germline): SGDLS, YYNGEE. The CDR3 contains 15 residues. CDR3 loop: CASSVAGAGGNEQFF. In nucleotides, the CDR3 is TGTGCCAGCAGCGTAGCTGGTGCGGGAGGAAATGAGCAGTTCTTC. The full variable domain, rest sourced from reference TRBV9 and TRBJ2-1, is DSGVTQTPKHLITATGQRVTLRCSPRSGDLSVYWYQQSLDQGLQFLIQYYNGEERAKGNILERFSAQQFPDLHSELNLSSLELGDSALYFCASSVAGAGGNEQFFGPGTRLTVL.

V usage is TRBV28 and J usage is TRBJ2-3; 8 bases agree with TRBD2. The junction had 17 bases not matched to a gene; V was cut back by 7 bases and J by 5 bases. This CDR3 comprises 17 residues. The V gene's germline CDR1 is MDHEN and CDR2 SYDVKM. CDR3 sequence reads: CASNPRGAGAFGDTQYF. The CDR3 DNA sequence: TGTGCCAGCAATCCCCGGGGAGCGGGAGCGTTTGGAGATACGCAGTATTTT.

V and J are TRBV27 and TRBJ2-1, with D possibly matching TRBD1 (5 bases). Germline CDR1 MNHEY, CDR2 SMNVEV (reference sequence). Deletions cut 4 bases from V and 2 bases from J, with 12 bases between. The CDR3 length is 15 residues. The CDR3 DNA follows: TGTGCCAGCAGTTATACAGGATATCCCTACAATGAGCAGTTCTTC. Protein product: CASSYTGYPYNEQFF.

The chain joins TRBV19 to TRBJ1-1; 8 nucleotides match TRBD1. The CDR3 loop spans 14 amino acids. The germline V gene encodes CDR1 LNHDA and CDR2 SQIVND (reference sequence). V was clipped by 8 bases and J by 1 base; unmatched bases: 6. CDR3 protein: CASHTGGGNTEAFF. The CDR3 DNA reads as TGTGCCAGTCACACAGGGGGAGGGAACACTGAAGCTTTCTTT.

The chain carries TRBV5-1 and TRBJ2-7; the match to TRBD2 covers 10 bases. V lost 3 bases to trimming and J lost 3 bases; unmatched junction nucleotides: 6. Germline V gene data show CDR1 as SGHRS and CDR2 as YFSETQ. The CDR3 is 15 residues long. The CDR3 loop reads CASSWTSGPYYEQYF. CDR3 DNA sequence: TGCGCCAGCAGCTGGACTAGCGGACCTTACTACGAGCAGTACTTC.

This chain links TRBV7-9 with TRBJ2-1; TRBD1 matches at 7 bases. With 8 bases clipped from V and 3 bases from J, the junction kept 4 bases outside the gene matches. Germline values: CDR1 SEHNR, CDR2 FQNEAQ (reference sequence). This CDR3 contains 13 residues. CDR3 sequence: CASVGGSYNEQFF. CDR3 nucleotide sequence: TGTGCCAGCGTAGGGGGCAGCTACAATGAGCAGTTCTTC.

The chain couples TRBV21-1 to TRBJ2-3. TRBV21-1 is an annotated pseudogene. The CDR3 has 17 amino acids. The CDR3 coding sequence is TGTGCCAGCAGAAAGCTAGTTAGCTACAGTCTGCAAGATACGCAGTATTTT. Amino acid sequence: CASRKLVSYSLQDTQYF.

This chain joins TRBV6-1 and TRBJ2-3; 8 bases match TRBD2. This CDR3 is 17 amino acids long. CDR1 MNHNS and CDR2 SASEGT come from the germline V gene. Germline trimming cut 4 bases from V and 4 bases from J; bases unmatched to any gene: 13. Written as DNA, the CDR3 is TGTGCCAGCAGTGGCGGCGGTAGCGGGACTACTTCAGATACGCAGTATTTT. It specifies CASSGGGSGTTSDTQYF.

The rearrangement joins TRBV27 to TRBJ2-2; no reliable D call. V was shortened by 0 bases and J by 6 bases, with 5 bases between the two germline ends. The CDR3 is 13 residues long. Germline V gene data show CDR1 as MNHEY and CDR2 as SMNVEV (reference sequence). The CDR3 nucleotides read TGTGCCAGCAGTTTATCTTGGTCCGGGGAGCTGTTTTTT. It encodes CASSLSWSGELFF.

For this clone: Germline and junction disagree at one end, which may indicate a read error. The V call is TRBV15, the J call TRBJ1-3; no firm D call. CDR1 and CDR2 (germline): LNHNV, YYDKDF (reference sequence). The CDR3 totals 16 residues. The CDR3 DNA reads as TGTGCCACCAGCCCCCTCCCGCGGTTATCTGAAAACACCATATATTTT. Its protein product is CATSPLPRLSENTIYF.

This clone was recorded only once. The chain links TRBV27 to TRBJ2-7; the D gene could be TRBD1 or TRBD2 (5 bases each). Looked up from germline, CDR1 is MNHEY and CDR2 is SMNVEV (reference sequence). V lost 6 bases, J lost 2 bases, and 14 bases lay in between. The CDR3 extends over 14 amino acids. CDR3 nucleotides: TGTGCCAGCAGCACCTGGGACGTTCCCTACGAGCAGTACTTC. Amino acids: CASSTWDVPYEQYF.

The V call is TRBV2, the J call TRBJ1-1; D gene ambiguous. The CDR3 loop spans 11 amino acids. Trimming shortened V by 1 base and J by 7 bases, and 4 bases separated the two germline ends. In germline, CDR1 is SNHLY, CDR2 FYNNEI. The DNA of the CDR3 is TGTGCCAGCAGTGAAGGCTATGAAGCTTTCTTT. Encoded protein: CASSEGYEAFF. The variable domain in full, with the rest retrieved from reference TRBV2 and TRBJ1-1, is EPEVTQTPSHQVTQMGQEVILRCVPISNHLYFYWYRQILGQKVEFLVSFYNNEISEKSEIFDDQFSVERPDGSNFTLKIRSTKLEDSAMYFCASSEGYEAFFGQGTRLTVV.